The entry below gives a single T cell receptor beta chain sequence along with its context. Antigen specificity is unknown. The sample comes from a study of shared clonotypes between healthy human individuals. Germline CDR1 DFQATT, CDR2 SNEGSKA (reference sequence). This CDR3 is 11 amino acids long. Trimming took 6 bases from V and 5 from J, leaving 10 bases between them. Notes on the study in general: Rarefaction revealed incomplete sorted-subset sequencing despite large depth. In this cohort, only blood was sampled, and tissue repertoires likely differ. The four-donor shared clonotypes exceeded non-shared clonotypes in generation probability, with non-shared ones scoring lower.

Using immunoSEQ multiplex PCR, the repertoire was profiled, and TCRdb retains in-frame clones only, with some absent. The profile shows approximately 110,000 clones, around 64% of them singletons. The chain combines TRBV20-1 with TRBJ2-5; no clear D. This clonotype was sampled from a woman aged 30 to 39 in good health. The sequencing input was memory CD8+ T cells sorted from blood. Subset defined: CD45RO+ cells pooled with CCR7-negative TemRA cells. In DNA, the CDR3 is TGCAGTGCGCCAAGGCACGAGACCCAGTACTTC. This encodes CSAPRHETQYF.